These 8 T cell receptor beta chains came from one sample sequenced in a study of cytomegalovirus exposure and HLA in healthy donors (TCRdb year 2017). The method behind the library was the immunoSEQ multiplex PCR assay. A mixture of 60 forward primers for TCR Vbeta segments and 13 reverse primers for TCR Jbeta segments was used in the multiplex PCR. Here the immuneACCESS table is served through TCRdb, limited to in-frame sequences with V and J called. Missing clones are a known gap in these copies; in checked studies unresolved V genes cover under half, and the rest lacks a known reason. This sample gives around 190,000 clones in total; roughly 77% of them show up just once. The top ten constitute about 3.5% of the sample. Material: PBMCs. The source of these receptors is a man aged 40-50 years in good health and CMV-seropositive.

The CDR3 region is CASSISTPTGVNEQFF. CDR3 DNA: TGTGCCAGCAGTATTTCCACTCCGACAGGGGTGAATGAGCAGTTCTTC. This chain links TRBV28 with TRBJ2-1; 8 nucleotides align to TRBD1. CDR1 and CDR2 (germline): MDHEN, SYDVKM. V gave up 5 bases and J gave up 7 bases; unmatched junction bases: 13. The CDR3 runs to 16 residues.

This rearrangement joins TRBV5-1 to TRBJ2-3; the match to TRBD2 covers 8 bases. With V trimmed by 4 bases and J by 5 bases, 6 bases remained unmatched. The germline gives CDR1 SGHRS, CDR2 YFSETQ. CDR3 size: 14 residues. The CDR3: CASSVGLAGDTQYF. The CDR3 DNA reads as TGCGCCAGCAGCGTCGGACTAGCCGGAGATACGCAGTATTTT.

The V and J genes are TRBV13 and TRBJ2-7, with D uncertain. V was trimmed by 5 bases and J by 3 bases, leaving 17 bases between them. This CDR3 region has 15 residues. Germline CDR1 is PRHDT and CDR2 is FYEKMQ (reference sequence). CDR3 DNA sequence: TGTGCCAGCAGCACTACCGACGCAGAATTCTACGAGCAGTACTTC. Translation: CASSTTDAEFYEQYF.

The chain uses TRBV6-5 and TRBJ2-7; 10 bases map to TRBD1. Per the germline V gene, CDR1 is MNHEY and CDR2 is SVGAGI. CDR3 length: 15 amino acids. The junction had 4 bases not matched to a gene; V was cut back by 0 bases and J by 5 bases. The CDR3 bases are TGTGCCAGCAGTTACTCAGGGACAGGGGATCACGAGCAGTACTTC. Protein sequence: CASSYSGTGDHEQYF.

This chain connects TRBV28 to TRBJ1-2; no reliable D call. CDR3 size: 14 residues. V dropped 1 base and J dropped 2 bases, with 8 bases sitting between them. The germline CDR1 and CDR2 sequences are MDHEN and SYDVKM. The CDR3 DNA is TGTGCCAGCAGTTTATCGGTTCTAAACTATGGCTACACCTTC. It yields the protein CASSLSVLNYGYTF.

The V call is TRBV30, the J call TRBJ2-1, with D uncertain. Germline V gene sequence: CDR1 GTSNPN, CDR2 SVGIG (reference sequence). CDR3 length: 15 residues. The V and J ends lost 0 bases and 4 bases respectively, with 13 bases between them. The CDR3 sequence: CAWSVPRAIYNEQFF. The CDR3 coding sequence is TGTGCCTGGAGTGTACCTAGAGCCATTTACAATGAGCAGTTCTTC.

This clone was picked up a small number of times. The rearrangement links TRBV27 to TRBJ2-3; 8 nucleotides align to TRBD2. The CDR3 has 14 residues. The V segment lost 6 bases and the J segment 6 bases; nucleotides outside the gene matches: 8. CDR1 MNHEY and CDR2 SMNVEV come from the germline V gene (reference sequence). The CDR3 DNA reads as TGTGCCAGCAGCTTGACTAGCGTTGGCGATACGCAGTATTTT. Translating gives CASSLTSVGDTQYF.

The chain links TRBV2 to TRBJ2-3, with TRBD2 identical over 11 bases. CDR3 length equals 16 residues. V trimming: 3 bases; J trimming: 0 bases; junction bases outside the gene matches: 2. Germline V gene lookup returns CDR1 SNHLY and CDR2 FYNNEI. CDR3 DNA: TGTGCCAGCAGTGACCGACTAGCGGGGAGCACAGATACGCAGTATTTT. Amino acid sequence: CASSDRLAGSTDTQYF.